This TCR beta chain was captured in a study of T-cell reconstitution after alpha-beta-depleted transplantation in children. The CDR3 extends over 14 amino acids. J gave up 12 bases and V 4 bases, and 12 bases lay outside the gene matches. In germline, CDR1 is SEHNR, CDR2 FQNEAQ (reference sequence). This clonotype was observed many times. Unique molecular identifiers were incorporated into the prepared TCRbeta library. TCRdb passed the PCR reads through MiXCR, listing each CDR3 protein once. The repertoire holds around 16,000 distinct CDR3 sequences, with around 5.8% as singletons. The sample here was PBMCs, taken before TCRalphabeta/CD19-depleted stem cell transplant. This sequence originates from a boy younger than 18 with acute lymphoblastic leukemia, due to receive a stem cell transplant. V and J are TRBV7-9 and TRBJ2-1, with 7 bases fitting TRBD2. CDR3 region: CASSWEGLTMGQFF. The CDR3 DNA reads TGTGCCAGCAGCTGGGAGGGACTTACTATGGGGCAGTTCTTC.